This TCR beta chain comes out of a study of cytomegalovirus exposure and HLA in healthy donors. The study, taken as a whole, reports: Altogether, about 160 TCR beta chains were recorded as cytomegalovirus-associated. The authors assumed roughly uniform sequencing depth across donors for presence/absence analyses. The classifier reportedly diagnosed cytomegalovirus status with high sensitivity and specificity. According to a later analysis, donors in an Asian-associated ancestry cluster reportedly had fewer N-insertions than the 666-donor mean.

The CDR3 has 16 residues. The germline gives CDR1 MNHNS, CDR2 SASEGT. V dropped 4 bases and J dropped 3; count of bases not matched to a gene: 11. Notes on this clone: Antigen unknown.

The PCR made use of 60 Vbeta and 13 Jbeta primers. Method: immunoSEQ multiplex PCR; TCRdb's copy keeps in-frame clones and lacks some. The sample gives around 130,000 clones, 84% of which show up once; around 3% is in the top ten. V gene TRBV6-1 combines with J gene TRBJ1-1; 7 bases line up with TRBD1. The receptor comes from a woman aged 18-29 years in good health and CMV-seropositive. Sequencing was performed on PBMCs. The CDR3 is CASSGRAWDRHTEAFF. The CDR3 DNA is TGTGCCAGCAGTGGGCGGGCTTGGGACAGACACACTGAAGCTTTCTTT.